This is a list of T cell receptor beta chains from one sample in a study of blood T cell repertoires in COVID-19. Sequenced by immunoSEQ multiplex PCR; TCRdb stores in-frame clones only, minus some. The table includes approximately 200,000 clones, 88% detected once. Sequencing was carried out using peripheral blood. These receptors all stem from a man aged 70 or older with acute or convalescent COVID-19. CDR3s include the opening cysteine and the closing phenylalanine or tryptophan. D genes are given only for firm matches. Expanded clones are given a class, and other clones once, few, many or no size at all.

D	size	J	V	CDR3	DNA
.	once	TRBJ2-5	TRBV2	CASSVGGAPYGTQYF	TGTGCCAGCAGTGTTGGCGGGGCCCCATATGGGACCCAGTACTTC
.	.	TRBJ2-7	TRBV6-6	CASTAGDSYEQYF	TGTGCCAGCACGGCAGGGGACTCCTACGAGCAGTACTTC
.	.	TRBJ1-2	TRBV20-1	CSTGRDGYTF	TGCAGTACCGGGCGGGATGGCTACACCTTC
.	.	TRBJ2-1	TRBV6-6	CASSYPARPSHEQFF	TGTGCCAGCAGTTACCCAGCGAGACCTAGCCATGAGCAGTTCTTC
.	.	TRBJ2-6	TRBV19	CASNLFSGANVLTF	TGTGCCAGTAATCTATTTTCTGGGGCCAACGTCCTGACTTTC
TRBD1	.	TRBJ2-5	TRBV30	CAWSTGGGETQYF	TGTGCCTGGAGCACAGGGGGCGGGGAGACCCAGTACTTC
.	.	TRBJ1-6	TRBV7-2	CASSLWAGTGVAAPLHF	TGTGCCAGCAGCTTATGGGCCGGGACGGGGGTTGCGGCACCCCTCCACTTT
.	.	TRBJ2-3	TRBV18	CASSLQGYGGTDTQYF	TGTGCCAGCTCACTCCAGGGTTATGGGGGCACAGATACGCAGTATTTT
TRBD2	.	TRBJ2-1	TRBV7-8	CASSLWEGIAQFF	TGTGCCAGCAGCTTATGGGAGGGAATCGCTCAGTTCTTC
TRBD2	.	TRBJ2-7	TRBV6-5	CASSYSTTSGSYEQYF	TGTGCCAGCAGTTACTCGACAACTAGCGGGTCCTACGAGCAGTACTTC